The TCR beta chain described here comes from a study of somatic mutations in cytotoxic T cells in rheumatoid arthritis. Overall study findings and caveats: TRBV07's slight underrepresentation, observed in rheumatoid arthritis patients, lacked adjustment for multiple comparisons. CD8+ clonality increased with age in rheumatoid arthritis patients but not in healthy controls. The study found no significant difference in CD8+ T-cell clonality between rheumatoid arthritis patients and age-matched healthy controls.

Of note for this clone: Antigen unknown.

The CDR3 is made up of 15 amino acids. Germline V CDR1 and CDR2: SGHNT, YYREEE (reference sequence). Trimming took off 4 bases at V and 1 base at J, with 12 bases between the two ends. Libraries were prepared by immunoSEQ multiplex PCR; TCRdb keeps only in-frame clonotypes and omits some of them. The sample holds more than 11,000 clones; about 80% are singletons and the top ten take 25% to 35%. This clonotype was obtained from an adult with rheumatoid arthritis. The sample taken for sequencing was CD8+ T cells sorted from blood. The genes are TRBV5-4 and TRBJ2-4, with D possibly TRBD2 on 5 matching bases. The CDR3 protein is CASSLAGDAKNIQYF. The CDR3, as DNA: TGTGCCAGCAGCCTAGCCGGAGACGCCAAAAACATTCAGTACTTC. Variable domain in full (rest from reference TRBV5-4 and TRBJ2-4): ETGVTQSPTHLIKTRGQQVTLRCSSQSGHNTVSWYQQALGQGPQFIFQYYREEENGRGNFPPRFSGLQFPNYSSELNVNALELDDSALYLCASSLAGDAKNIQYFGAGTRLSVL.